The 21 T cell receptor beta chains reported below all come from one sample, sequenced in a study of CD8 T cells in Susac syndrome. An input of about 0.45 to 1 ug of RNA was subjected to reverse transcription using random hexamers. TCRdb called the immunoSEQ multiplex PCR reads again in MiXCR, with one record for every CDR3 protein. Among around 200,000 distinct CDR3 sequences, just under 95% were seen once, and the ten largest hold around 0.094%. Source material: CD4+ T cells from PBMCs. The receptors come from a human donor with Susac syndrome.

The table lists this clonotype with a few counts. The V and J genes are TRBV29-1 and TRBJ1-3; the D is unclear. CDR3 length: 11 residues. Germline V lookup: CDR1 SQVTM, CDR2 ANQGSEA. V was clipped by 0 bases and J by 4 bases, with 1 base between them. The CDR3 is CSVEEGNTIYF. The CDR3 nucleotides are TGCAGCGTTGAAGAGGGAAACACCATATATTTT.

J is TRBJ1-1 and V is TRBV12-3 or TRBV12-4; D is ambiguous. The length of the CDR3 is 13 residues. Trimming shortened V by 3 bases and J by 4 bases, and 9 bases separated the two germline ends. The CDR3 loop reads CASSFGLSTEAFF. The CDR3 DNA follows: TGTGCCAGCAGTTTTGGCCTGAGCACTGAAGCTTTCTTT.

The chain is built from TRBV7-2 and TRBJ2-7; 12 positions match TRBD2. The trim removed 1 base at V and 5 bases at J, leaving 3 bases unmatched. Germline CDR1 is SGHTA and CDR2 is FQGNSA. The CDR3 is 15 amino acids. For the CDR3, the DNA is TGTGCCAGCAGCTTAGGACTAGCGGGAGTAGACGAGCAGTACTTC. Its protein is CASSLGLAGVDEQYF.

The chain is built from TRBV12-3 or TRBV12-4 and TRBJ2-7; 7 bases are a match to TRBD1. The V gene end was trimmed by 3 bases and the J gene end by 6 bases; junction bases not matched to a gene: 5. CDR3 length: 13 amino acids. The CDR3 here is CASSFDRVGEQYF. The CDR3 coding sequence is TGTGCCAGCAGTTTTGACAGGGTAGGCGAGCAGTACTTC.

This sequence joins TRBV12-3 or TRBV12-4 and TRBJ1-2; D is ambiguous. V lost 6 bases and J 5 bases, leaving 16 bases between the germline ends. CDR3 length: 14 amino acids. The CDR3 nucleotides are TGTGCCAGCAGCCCAGCGGGGTTTCCTTATGGCTACACCTTC. Translated: CASSPAGFPYGYTF.

This rearrangement joins TRBV20-1 to TRBJ1-2; TRBD1 is a possible D gene (6 bases). This CDR3 has 13 amino acids. The V end lost 3 bases, the J end lost 2 bases, and 10 bases lay between the germline ends. Germline values: CDR1 DFQATT, CDR2 SNEGSKA (reference sequence). CDR3 DNA sequence: TGCAGTGCTAGTACCGGGGGCAACTATGGCTACACCTTC. As protein: CSASTGGNYGYTF.

The chain employs TRBV5-6 and TRBJ1-5, with a weak D call TRBD1 (6 bases). Trimming left V 5 bases short and J 6 bases short, with 15 bases between. The CDR3 extends over 14 amino acids. The V gene's germline CDR1 is SGHDT and CDR2 YYEEEE. CDR3: CASSSQGRGQPQHF. The CDR3 DNA reads as TGTGCCAGCAGTTCACAGGGTCGGGGTCAGCCCCAGCATTTT.

This clonotype was observed once. The chain has TRBV20-1 and TRBJ2-1; no clear D. The ends were cut back, 0 bases at V and 0 bases at J, with 9 bases in the middle. CDR3 length: 15 residues. CDR1 and CDR2 from the germline V gene are DFQATT and SNEGSKA (reference sequence). This CDR3 reads CSARDFRSSYNEQFF. For the CDR3, the DNA is TGCAGTGCTAGAGATTTCAGGAGCTCCTACAATGAGCAGTTCTTC.

The V and J genes are TRBV20-1 and TRBJ2-5; D gene unclear. Per the germline V gene, CDR1 is DFQATT and CDR2 is SNEGSKA (reference sequence). The CDR3 contains 14 residues. V lost 0 bases, J lost 7 bases, and 15 bases lay in between. CDR3 nucleotides: TGCAGTGCTAGAGATCAGGCCCCCCCGTGGACCCAGTACTTC. As protein: CSARDQAPPWTQYF.

The rearrangement uses TRBV5-1 and TRBJ2-7; no reliable D call. V gave up 1 base and J gave up 2 bases, with 4 bases separating them. There are 12 residues in the CDR3. Germline V gives CDR1 SGHRS, CDR2 YFSETQ. The chain's CDR3 is CASSLNAYEQYF. CDR3 in DNA: TGCGCCAGCAGCTTGAATGCCTACGAGCAGTACTTC.

The CDR3 sequence: CSVERGETQYF. The CDR3 region has the DNA TGCAGCGTTGAACGGGGAGAGACCCAGTACTTC. The chain links TRBV29-1 to TRBJ2-5; possible D gene TRBD2, 5 bases. V was shortened by 2 bases and J by 4 bases, with 5 bases between the two germline ends. The CDR3 runs to 11 residues. Germline CDR1 is SQVTM and CDR2 is ANQGSEA.

V usage is TRBV30 and J usage is TRBJ2-5, with 8 bases aligning to TRBD1. The germline V gene has CDR1 GTSNPN and CDR2 SVGIG (reference sequence). There are 12 residues in the CDR3. V was clipped by 5 bases and J by 4 bases; unmatched bases: 3. Here the CDR3 reads CAWGTGGETQYF. CDR3 sequence (DNA): TGTGCCTGGGGGACAGGAGGAGAGACCCAGTACTTC.

The count of this clonotype is one. The chain links TRBV6-2 or TRBV6-3 to TRBJ2-1; TRBD2 matches 13 bases. From germline, CDR1 is MNHEY and CDR2 SVGEGT. The J segment lost 9 bases and the V segment lost 6 bases, leaving 8 bases of the junction unmatched. This CDR3 region has 15 residues. CDR3 sequence reads: CASSQPGLAGSEQFF. DNA for the CDR3: TGTGCCAGCAGCCAACCGGGACTAGCGGGGAGTGAGCAGTTCTTC.

This clonotype occurred once. The chain links TRBV7-2 to TRBJ2-3, with D maybe TRBD1 (6 bases). Trimming removed 3 bases from V and 6 bases from J, with 16 bases in between. The CDR3 has 15 amino acids. Germline CDR1 SGHTA, CDR2 FQGNSA. CDR3 sequence: CASSLDSRGKDTQYF. The CDR3 DNA is TGTGCCAGCAGCTTGGACTCAAGGGGGAAGGATACGCAGTATTTT. Drawing the rest from reference TRBV7-2 and TRBJ2-3, the complete variable domain is GAGVSQSPSNKVTEKGKDVELRCDPISGHTALYWYRQSLGQGLEFLIYFQGNSAPDKSGLPSDRFSAERTGGSVSTLTIQRTQQEDSAVYLCASSLDSRGKDTQYFGPGTRLTVL.

The CDR3 sequence: CASCGDGNEQFF. The CDR3 DNA sequence: TGTGCCAGCTGTGGGGACGGCAATGAGCAGTTCTTC. The V call is TRBV2, the J call TRBJ2-1; D may correspond to TRBD1 or TRBD2 (5 bases each). The germline V and J ends were trimmed by 8 bases and 6 bases, with 11 bases remaining between them. The CDR3 totals 12 residues. The germline gives CDR1 SNHLY, CDR2 FYNNEI.

This chain connects TRBV28 to TRBJ2-1, with a possible D match to TRBD2 (7 bases). Trimming shortened V by 7 bases and J by 5 bases, and 21 bases separated the two germline ends. The CDR3 contains 16 residues. Germline assignment: CDR1 MDHEN and CDR2 SYDVKM. The CDR3 DNA sequence: TGTGCCAGCACCAGGGGACCAGCGGGGACTAACAATGAGCAGTTCTTC. Protein sequence: CASTRGPAGTNNEQFF.

V usage is TRBV9 and J usage is TRBJ1-1; D is undetermined. The germline V and J ends were trimmed by 0 bases and 4 bases, with 4 bases remaining between them. The CDR3 loop spans 12 amino acids. Germline CDR1 SGDLS, CDR2 YYNGEE. The CDR3 sequence: CASSVEGTEAFF. CDR3 DNA: TGTGCCAGCAGCGTAGAGGGCACTGAAGCTTTCTTT.

The V gene is TRBV3-1, the J gene TRBJ1-2; 7 bases are shared with TRBD1. Germline V gives CDR1 LGHDT, CDR2 YNNKEL (reference sequence). With 4 bases clipped from V and 8 bases from J, the junction kept 10 bases outside the gene matches. The CDR3 loop spans 14 amino acids. The CDR3 is CASSRGTALWGYTF. DNA for the CDR3: TGTGCCAGCAGCCGGGGGACAGCCCTTTGGGGCTACACCTTC.

This clonotype was seen only once. This chain uses TRBV20-1 with TRBJ2-7; possible D gene TRBD1, 6 bases. Deletions cut 4 bases from V and 3 bases from J, with 10 bases between. Germline assignment: CDR1 DFQATT and CDR2 SNEGSKA (reference sequence). The CDR3 sequence is 12 residues long. The CDR3 reads CSANSDSYEQYF. Written as DNA, the CDR3 is TGCAGTGCTAACTCGGACAGCTACGAGCAGTACTTC.

This chain connects TRBV21-1 to TRBJ2-3; the table's D gene call, TRBD2, was not cross checked with the DNA. TRBV21-1 is a pseudogene. The CDR3 is 18 residues long. CDR3 protein: CASSSKPPERGPGDTQYF. CDR3 in DNA: TGTGCCAGCAGCTCAAAACCCCCCGAGAGAGGGCCTGGAGATACGCAGTATTTT.

This chain uses TRBV6-5 with TRBJ2-3; 7 nucleotides agree with TRBD2. CDR1 is MNHEY and CDR2 is SVGAGI in the germline V gene. This CDR3 is 16 amino acids long. V lost 0 bases and J lost 5; bases outside the gene matches: 8. The CDR3 reads CASSYSASGTVDTQYF. The DNA for the CDR3 is TGTGCCAGCAGTTACTCAGCTAGCGGAACGGTAGATACGCAGTATTTT.